There are a few counts of the clone carrying this TCR beta chain. Its antigen remains unknown. The sample belongs to a study of blood T cells in healthy people across ages. Study outcomes and limitations: TCR beta diversity per million T cells fell roughly linearly with age.

Germline CDR1 DFQATT, CDR2 SNEGSKA (reference sequence). V shed 3 bases and J shed 2 bases, with 6 bases lying between them. The CDR3 is 12 residues long. A second PCR of roughly 6 to 12 cycles used a sample-barcoded 5' primer and a J-beta primer mix. Each CDR3 protein is one row after TCRdb ran MiXCR on the 5' RACE reads. The sample lists 850,000 to 1,000,000 distinct CDR3 sequences, 51% occurring once. Sequences were obtained from blood. The chain links TRBV20-1 to TRBJ2-3; D remains ambiguous. The sequence came from a woman aged 60-75 years in good health. CDR3 coding DNA: TGCAGTGCTAGCTCTGCCACAGATACGCAGTATTTT. It translates to CSASSATDTQYF.